Presented here are 16 T cell receptor beta chains from one specimen sequenced in a study of response to subunit inactivated influenza vaccine. TCRdb analysed the RT-PCR reads with MiXCR anew, one entry per CDR3 protein. This table holds 300,000 to 350,000 distinct CDR3 sequences, 22% found once. The sequencing used PBMCs from blood, collected roughly 20 months after vaccination. These receptors all come from a man aged 45-69 years who received an inactivated influenza vaccine.

For the CDR3, the DNA is TGTGCCAGCAGCCCCCCGGACAGACTTAATGAGCAGTTCTTC. It specifies CASSPPDRLNEQFF. The chain uses TRBV11-3 and TRBJ2-1; TRBD1 might be the D (6 bases). Germline assignment: CDR1 SGHNT and CDR2 YENEEA. Trimming took off 5 bases at V and 7 bases at J, with 15 bases between the two ends. The CDR3 has 14 residues.

This clonotype has a count of ten or more. The CDR3 spells CASGIEGRLNEKLFF. CDR3 sequence (DNA): TGCGCCAGCGGCATTGAGGGACGGCTTAATGAAAAACTGTTTTTT. This chain connects TRBV5-1 to TRBJ1-4; tentatively, D is TRBD1 (5 bases). The V gene's germline CDR1 is SGHRS and CDR2 YFSETQ. The CDR3 covers 15 residues. Trimming removed 7 bases from V and 4 bases from J, with 17 bases in between.

This clonotype was picked up many times. V and J are TRBV28 and TRBJ1-1, with D unclear. Germline V gene lookup returns CDR1 MDHEN and CDR2 SYDVKM. The CDR3 is 12 residues long. V lost 4 bases and J 1 base, leaving 4 bases between the germline ends. DNA of the CDR3: TGTGCCAGCAGTTGGACGAACACTGAAGCTTTCTTT. It is translated as CASSWTNTEAFF.

This clonotype has more than one count but fewer than ten. The V and J genes are TRBV20-1 and TRBJ1-5; D may be TRBD1 (5 bases). The CDR3 runs 16 residues. Germline V gene lookup returns CDR1 DFQATT and CDR2 SNEGSKA (reference sequence). Between the trimmed V and J ends, which lost 0 bases and 6 bases, there was a span of 18 bases. DNA of the CDR3: TGCAGTGCTAGAGATCAGGCAGGGCGACGTGGTCAGCCCCAGCATTTT. This sequence encodes CSARDQAGRRGQPQHF.

The chain uses TRBV12-3 or TRBV12-4 and TRBJ2-3; a possible D gene is TRBD1 (6 bases). Trimming stripped 6 bases from V and 6 bases from J, with 13 bases between. This CDR3 has 13 amino acids. The CDR3 bases are TGTGCCAGCAGACCAACAGGGTGGGATACGCAGTATTTT. Amino acids: CASRPTGWDTQYF.

This clonotype was counted a few times. The chain recombines TRBV29-1 with TRBJ2-1; 10 bases agree with TRBD2. Germline assignment: CDR1 SQVTM and CDR2 ANQGSEA. This CDR3 has 15 residues. Unmatched junction bases numbered 7, after V lost 0 bases and J lost 8 bases. CDR3 coding DNA: TGCAGCGTTGAAGAGGTTAGCGGGGGGTCCTATGAGCAGTTCTTC. Translating gives CSVEEVSGGSYEQFF.

This clonotype was seen only a few times. The chain carries TRBV20-1 and TRBJ2-3; TRBD2 agrees at 10 bases. Germline CDR1 reads DFQATT; CDR2 reads SNEGSKA (reference sequence). J lost 6 bases, V lost 7 bases, and 1 base had no gene match. This CDR3 comprises 11 residues. The CDR3 sequence is CSVTSGDTQYF. In DNA, the CDR3 is TGCAGTGTGACTAGCGGGGATACGCAGTATTTT.

This clonotype has a handful of counts. In nucleotides, the CDR3 is TGTGCCAGCAGCCAAGTCTCCCAGGCCGAAGCTTTCTTT. Protein: CASSQVSQAEAFF. The chain links TRBV3-1 to TRBJ1-1; no firm D call. Germline CDR1 is LGHDT and CDR2 is YNNKEL (reference sequence). Trimming stripped 1 base from V and 8 bases from J, with 11 bases between. This CDR3 has 13 residues.

The chain carries TRBV4-3 and TRBJ2-3; the match to TRBD2 covers 8 bases. After removal of 0 bases from V and 2 bases from J, the junction contained 4 bases not matched to a gene. Per the germline V gene, CDR1 is LGHNA and CDR2 is YSLEER. This CDR3 contains 16 residues. CDR3 in amino acids: CASSQERGGTTDTQYF. The CDR3 coding sequence is TGCGCCAGCAGCCAAGAACGGGGGGGCACCACAGATACGCAGTATTTT.

The V gene is TRBV7-6, the J gene TRBJ2-1; D may be TRBD2 (5 bases). V was cut by 2 bases and J by 9 bases, with 14 bases left in between. The CDR3 is made up of 14 amino acids. The germline gives CDR1 SGHVS, CDR2 FNYEAQ. The DNA of the CDR3 is TGTGCCAGCAGCTTAAGGACTGGATCCATTGAGCAGTTCTTC. This codes for CASSLRTGSIEQFF.

The chain joins TRBV20-1 to TRBJ2-1; D is unresolved. CDR1 and CDR2 from the germline V gene are DFQATT and SNEGSKA (reference sequence). The CDR3 is made up of 12 amino acids. V was clipped by 3 bases and J by 3 bases, with 6 bases between them. The CDR3 reads CSASILYNEQFF. As DNA, the CDR3 is TGCAGTGCTAGTATCCTCTACAATGAGCAGTTCTTC.

This chain uses TRBV28 with TRBJ1-6; perhaps TRBD1 as D (5 bases). There are 13 residues in the CDR3. The germline V gene encodes CDR1 MDHEN and CDR2 SYDVKM. The V gene lost 1 base and the J gene lost 10 bases, with 8 bases spanning the gap. The CDR3 reads CASSLLSGSPLHF. The CDR3 DNA sequence: TGTGCCAGCAGTTTATTGTCAGGGTCACCCCTCCACTTT.

There are a few counts of this clonotype. This chain connects TRBV7-8 to TRBJ2-5; D possibly matches TRBD1 or TRBD2 (6 bases each). The length of the CDR3 is 13 residues. In germline, CDR1 is SGHVS, CDR2 FQNEAQ. V was shortened by 5 bases and J by 4 bases, with 11 bases between the two germline ends. CDR3 DNA: TGTGCCAGCAGCGCGGGACATGCAGAGACCCAGTACTTC. Its translation: CASSAGHAETQYF.

This clonotype was found many times. The chain carries TRBV5-6 and TRBJ1-5; D not resolved. In germline, CDR1 is SGHDT, CDR2 YYEEEE. The ends were cut back, 4 bases at V and 3 bases at J, with 17 bases in the middle. The CDR3 is made up of 16 amino acids. In DNA form, the CDR3 reads TGTGCCAGCAGCGCCTGGGCAAGGGAGTACAATCAGCCCCAGCATTTT. Protein: CASSAWAREYNQPQHF. The full variable domain, in which reference TRBV5-6 and TRBJ1-5 provide the parts outside the CDR3, is DAGVTQSPTHLIKTRGQQVTLRCSPKSGHDTVSWYQQALGQGPQFIFQYYEEEERQRGNFPDRFSGHQFPNYSSELNVNALLLGDSALYLCASSAWAREYNQPQHFGDGTRLSIL.

This clonotype was seen more than once but under ten times. V is TRBV6-2 or TRBV6-3 and J is TRBJ1-2; D remains unclear. From germline, CDR1 is MNHEY and CDR2 SVGEGT. This CDR3 spans 12 amino acids. The V end was cut by 2 bases, the J end by 4 bases, with 5 bases between. CDR3 coding DNA: TGTGCCAGCAGTTACCAACTCTATGGCTACACCTTC. It encodes CASSYQLYGYTF.

In its sample, this clonotype was seen a few times. CDR3: CASSFDRGEQYF. Here the CDR3 DNA reads TGCGCCAGCAGCTTCGACAGGGGAGAGCAGTACTTC. The genes are TRBV5-1 and TRBJ2-7, with 8 bases identical to TRBD1. Germline V lookup: CDR1 SGHRS, CDR2 YFSETQ. Trimming removed 2 bases from V and 7 bases from J; junction bases left unmatched: 2. The CDR3 is 12 residues long. Drawing the rest from reference TRBV5-1 and TRBJ2-7, the complete variable domain is KAGVTQTPRYLIKTRGQQVTLSCSPISGHRSVSWYQQTPGQGLQFLFEYFSETQRNKGNFPGRFSGRQFSNSRSEMNVSTLELGDSALYLCASSFDRGEQYFGPGTRLTVT.